The TCR beta chain described here comes from a study of T-cell reconstitution after alpha-beta-depleted transplantation in children. Study-wide findings and caveats: Surviving recipient T cells and thymic progenitors accounted for the high day-60 TCRbeta diversity observed in some patients. T-cell counts and diversity at one year following transplant were attributed mainly to newly produced T cells. Reportedly, alpha-beta T cells present about two months post-transplant originated from several hundred expanded clones of graft origin.

This clonotype has a handful of counts. No antigen is known for it. Preparation of the TCRbeta library involved a method that used unique molecular identifiers. One entry per CDR3 protein results from TCRdb running MiXCR on the PCR reads. The sample contains hundreds of thousands of distinct CDR3 sequences, roughly a quarter of which appear only once. The input for sequencing was PBMCs, mostly from graft donor cells, taken 360 days after TCRalphabeta/CD19-depleted stem cell transplant. This receptor was taken from a female patient aged 2-9 years who had a stem cell transplant for congenital amegakaryocytic thrombocytopenia, so the T cells may come from the graft donor.

CDR3 DNA: TGTGCCAGCAGTTTGGAGGCGGCCTCCTACAATGAGCAGTTCTTC. It translates to CASSLEAASYNEQFF. V and J are TRBV28 and TRBJ2-1, with D possibly TRBD2 on 5 matching bases. The CDR3 spans 15 residues. The V end was cut by 3 bases, the J end by 0 bases, with 9 bases between. CDR1 is MDHEN, CDR2 SYDVKM, per germline.